This entry features one T cell receptor beta chain sequence. Its specificity is not known. The CDR3 goes on 3 residues after the read ends, and that part is filled in from the germline J gene. Unstimulated regulatory T cells (CD4+CD25+CD127-), CD4+CD25- non-regulatory cells, CD4 and CD8 cells were FACS-sorted from thawed PBMCs. This entry belongs to a study of Tregs in tolerant kidney transplant recipients. Study-wide results and caveats: Tregs expanded with activated donor B cells seemed most donor-specific. Few patients were studied, so findings need validation in larger groups. Biological reproducibility was not directly addressed in this study.

CDR1 is SGHVS and CDR2 is FQNEAQ in the germline V gene. This CDR3 has 13 residues. The germline V and J ends were trimmed by 5 bases and 5 bases, with 12 bases remaining between them. Libraries were prepared by immunoSEQ multiplex PCR; TCRdb keeps only in-frame clonotypes and omits some of them. Its clone listing holds roughly 34,000 clones. This TCR came from a human donor who received a combined kidney and bone marrow transplant. V usage is TRBV7-8 and J usage is TRBJ2-5; D not certain. Source: CD8+ T cells from blood, taken before the transplant. This CDR3 reads CASSPPLGETQYF. The covered CDR3 bases are TGTGCCAGCAGCCCCCCGTTGGGCGAGACC.